The clone carrying this T cell receptor (beta chain) was detected only a few times. The antigen is undetermined. The data are from a study of human T cells and chemical hapten exposure. Overall study findings and caveats: Against controls, expanded TCRs gave rise to significantly more large CDR3 similarity clusters.

As to time point: patch test 2, 6 weeks after DPC sensitization. Treatment of the sample: therapeutic diphenylcyclopropenone sensitization with weekly scalp DPC. The total RNA was obtained from whole blood that was not fractionated. Germline CDR1 LGHNA, CDR2 YNFKEQ. The CDR3 loop spans 18 amino acids. The V end lost 3 bases, the J end lost 2 bases, and 21 bases lay between the germline ends. TCRdb re-called the RACE reads with MiXCR, one entry per CDR3 protein. The sample consists of 85,000 to 100,000 distinct CDR3 sequences, approximately 10% of them appearing once. The input for sequencing was whole blood, taken in connection with sensitization to the hapten diphenylcyclopropenone (DPC). V is TRBV4-2 and J is TRBJ2-3; D gene ambiguous. The sequence derives from a man aged 35 to 55 with alopecia areata. Some clones in this sample may be carry-over from other donors' samples. CDR3 bases: TGTGCCAGCAGCCAGGAAACCGGCGGTCGACCTTACACAGATACGCAGTATTTT. Protein product: CASSQETGGRPYTDTQYF.